The rows below give T cell receptor beta chains drawn from one sample of a study of OX40 agonist ivuxolimab in advanced cancers. Here immunoSEQ multiplex PCR was the method, and the copy in TCRdb shows in-frame clones only, minus some. The sample comprises 45,000 to 60,000 clones, 80% of which are singletons, and roughly 4% rests with the top ten. This specimen consisted of CD4+ or CD8+ T cells sorted from blood, obtained in a trial of the OX40 agonist ivuxolimab. These receptor sequences come from an adult with an advanced solid tumor such as melanoma, head and neck, liver or kidney cancer. Both conserved end residues are part of each CDR3. D genes are given only for firm matches. Only part of the rows carry a size: once, few, many, or a class if the clone is expanded.

j_gene,abundance,d_gene,v_gene,CDR3aa,CDR3nt
TRBJ2-2,.,.,TRBV27,CASRGGRRTGELFF,TGTGCCAGCAGAGGGGGGCGCCGTACCGGGGAGCTGTTTTTT
TRBJ1-1,.,TRBD1,TRBV9,CASSAGPGQGMNTEAFF,TGTGCCAGCAGCGCGGGGCCGGGACAGGGGATGAACACTGAAGCTTTCTTT
TRBJ2-7,once,.,TRBV11-2,CASSLAGGGRGGEQYF,TGTGCCAGCAGCTTAGCTGGGGGGGGCAGGGGAGGCGAGCAGTACTTC
TRBJ2-7,.,.,TRBV10-3,CAISANSYEQYF,TGTGCCATCAGCGCTAATTCCTACGAGCAGTACTTC
TRBJ1-1,.,.,TRBV7-2,CASSLRPEGRQTAFF,TGTGCCAGCAGCTTGAGGCCAGAGGGTAGGCAAACAGCTTTCTTT
TRBJ2-5,.,.,TRBV18,CASSRDGGKTQYF,TGTGCCAGCTCCCGCGACGGGGGAAAGACCCAGTACTTC
TRBJ2-7,.,TRBD1,TRBV4-2,CASSQDRGPGEQYF,TGTGCCAGCAGCCAAGATAGGGGGCCGGGCGAGCAGTACTTC
TRBJ1-2,.,.,TRBV7-2,CASSFVLRDSTSYTF,TGTGCCAGCAGCTTCGTTCTGAGGGACTCTACCTCCTACACCTTC
TRBJ1-5,.,.,TRBV19,CASSTTAAGQPQHF,TGTGCCAGTAGTACTACAGCCGCAGGTCAGCCCCAGCATTTT
TRBJ2-1,.,TRBD2,TRBV27,CASRRGASGGGGEQFF,TGTGCCAGCAGAAGAGGGGCTAGCGGGGGAGGTGGTGAGCAGTTCTTC
TRBJ2-2,.,.,TRBV2,CASYPDSGELFF,TGTGCCAGTTACCCCGACAGCGGGGAGCTGTTTTTT
TRBJ1-2,.,.,TRBV5-1,CASSVQGPPEGYTF,TGCGCCAGCAGCGTTCAAGGACCGCCGGAGGGCTACACCTTC
TRBJ2-3,.,.,TRBV4-2,CASSHRTDTQYF,TGTGCCAGCAGCCACCGCACAGATACGCAGTATTTT
TRBJ1-2,.,.,TRBV7-6,CASSSTGSRGYTF,TGTGCCAGCAGCTCAACAGGGAGTCGCGGCTACACCTTC
TRBJ2-1,.,TRBD2,TRBV28,CASSPTSGRAFGEQFF,TGTGCCAGCAGTCCGACTAGCGGGAGGGCCTTTGGTGAGCAGTTCTTC
TRBJ2-3,.,TRBD2,TRBV29-1,CSVEMGGEADTQYF,TGCAGCGTTGAGATGGGGGGGGAAGCAGATACGCAGTATTTT
TRBJ2-3,.,.,TRBV5-1,CASSLELPTDTQYF,TGCGCCAGCAGCTTGGAACTCCCCACAGATACGCAGTATTTT
TRBJ2-3,once,TRBD2,TRBV19,CASSIMGTSGGDTQYF,TGTGCCAGTAGTATAATGGGGACTAGCGGCGGAGATACGCAGTATTTT
TRBJ1-5,.,.,TRBV4-1,CASSQAITYSNQPQHF,TGCGCCAGCAGCCAAGCCATCACTTATAGCAATCAGCCCCAGCATTTT
TRBJ1-1,.,.,TRBV5-8,CASSLAASLSEAFF,TGTGCCAGCAGCTTGGCGGCCAGCCTATCTGAAGCTTTCTTT
TRBJ2-7,.,TRBD2,TRBV2,CASSQTSGVSYEQYF,TGTGCCAGCAGCCAGACTAGCGGGGTTTCCTACGAGCAGTACTTC
TRBJ1-2,.,TRBD1,TRBV2,CASRGQETSGYTF,TGTGCCAGCAGGGGACAGGAGACCTCTGGCTACACCTTC
TRBJ2-4,once,.,TRBV28,CASSPLRQIPGIQYF,TGTGCCAGCAGTCCCCTTCGACAGATTCCGGGCATTCAGTACTTC
TRBJ2-2,.,TRBD2,TRBV7-2,CASSFSSGGAAGELFF,TGTGCCAGCAGCTTTTCTAGCGGAGGGGCCGCCGGGGAGCTGTTTTTT
TRBJ1-2,.,TRBD1,TRBV2,CASRQGSRNYGYTF,TGTGCCAGCAGACAGGGGTCCAGGAACTATGGCTACACCTTC
TRBJ2-5,.,.,TRBV5-8,CASSFLGETQYF,TGTGCCAGCAGCTTCTTGGGGGAGACCCAGTACTTC
TRBJ2-5,.,.,TRBV18,CASSPRRDSPQETQYF,TGTGCCAGCTCACCACGGCGGGACAGCCCACAAGAGACCCAGTACTTC
TRBJ1-4,.,TRBD1,TRBV15,CATSRAGQINEKLFF,TGTGCCACCAGCAGAGCGGGACAGATTAATGAAAAACTGTTTTTT
TRBJ2-1,.,TRBD2,TRBV5-1,CASSLSGLVYEQFF,TGCGCCAGCAGCTTGTCAGGACTAGTCTATGAGCAGTTCTTC
TRBJ2-5,.,TRBD1,TRBV5-4,CASSLRTGGSATQYF,TGTGCCAGCAGCTTAAGGACAGGGGGCTCGGCGACCCAGTACTTC
TRBJ2-5,.,TRBD2,TRBV7-2,CASSPGGRVETQYF,TGTGCCAGCAGCCCTGGCGGGAGAGTGGAGACCCAGTACTTC
TRBJ2-1,.,.,TRBV7-2,CASSLAVSSYNEQFF,TGTGCCAGCAGCTTAGCGGTGAGCTCCTACAATGAGCAGTTCTTC
TRBJ1-2,.,.,TRBV9,CASSVGDWGYGYTF,TGTGCCAGCAGCGTAGGGGATTGGGGCTATGGCTACACCTTC
TRBJ2-7,.,TRBD1,TRBV19,CASSTGTGFHEQYF,TGTGCCAGTAGTACCGGGACAGGGTTCCACGAGCAGTACTTC
TRBJ2-3,.,.,TRBV11-2,CASSKSGVGTDTQYF,TGTGCCAGCAGCAAATCCGGTGTGGGCACAGATACGCAGTATTTT
TRBJ2-1,.,TRBD1,TRBV2,CASKSPGQGIDEQFF,TGTGCCAGCAAAAGTCCCGGACAGGGGATCGATGAGCAGTTCTTC
TRBJ2-5,.,TRBD2,TRBV7-2,CASSPGGVGETQYF,TGTGCCAGCAGCCCCGGGGGGGTGGGAGAGACCCAGTACTTC
TRBJ2-2,.,.,TRBV5-1,CASSLLTTNTGELFF,TGCGCCAGCAGCTTGCTCACTACGAACACCGGGGAGCTGTTTTTT